Below are 23 T cell receptor beta chains sequenced from a single sample in a study of human T cells and chemical hapten exposure. The time point here: patch test 1, 2 weeks after DPC sensitization. Stated treatment: therapeutic diphenylcyclopropenone sensitization with weekly scalp DPC. TCRdb passed the RACE reads through MiXCR, listing each CDR3 protein once. The sample yields around 380,000 distinct CDR3 sequences, roughly 5% seen once. The sample in question was whole blood, obtained in connection with sensitization to the hapten diphenylcyclopropenone (DPC). These receptors originate from a woman aged 45-60 years with alopecia areata. Some clones in this sample may be carry-over from other donors' samples.

This clonotype was seen a handful of times. This chain uses TRBV18 with TRBJ2-6; possible D gene TRBD2, 5 bases. CDR3 length equals 15 residues. Deletions cut 6 bases from V and 4 bases from J, with 13 bases between. Germline V gene sequence: CDR1 KGHSH, CDR2 LQKENI. CDR3 DNA sequence: TGTGCCAGCTCCCCCCTGGGAGTCGGGGCCAACGTCCTGACTTTC. It is translated as CASSPLGVGANVLTF.

This clonotype was seen many times. Here the CDR3 DNA reads TGTGCCAGCAGCAAGTCAAGAGCTAGCACAGATACGCAGTATTTT. Its translation is CASSKSRASTDTQYF. This chain joins TRBV6-5 and TRBJ2-3; D unclear. Looked up from germline, CDR1 is MNHEY and CDR2 is SVGAGI. There are 15 residues in the CDR3. Between the trimmed V and J ends, which lost 6 bases and 0 bases, there was a span of 13 bases.

This clonotype has a handful of counts. The chain has TRBV3-1 and TRBJ2-2; no clear D. The germline V and J ends were trimmed by 4 bases and 4 bases, with 10 bases remaining between them. Germline V gene sequence: CDR1 LGHDT, CDR2 YNNKEL (reference sequence). CDR3 length: 14 amino acids. CDR3 sequence reads: CASSLQTGTGELFF. CDR3 sequence (DNA): TGTGCCAGCAGCCTTCAGACTGGCACCGGGGAGCTGTTTTTT.

This clonotype was observed many times. The chain combines TRBV24-1 with TRBJ2-1; TRBD1 might be the D (6 bases). V was shortened by 4 bases and J by 8 bases, with 11 bases between the two germline ends. The CDR3 runs 13 residues. Germline-derived CDR1 and CDR2 are KGHDR and SFDVKD. CDR3 sequence (DNA): TGTGCCACCAGTGACTCAGGACAGTATGAGCAGTTCTTC. Translation: CATSDSGQYEQFF.

This clonotype was observed many times. The chain joins TRBV28 to TRBJ2-3, with D possibly matching TRBD2 (5 bases). V was clipped by 7 bases and J by 8 bases, with 7 bases between them. From germline, CDR1 is MDHEN and CDR2 SYDVKM. The CDR3 totals 10 residues. The CDR3 coding sequence is TGTGCCAGCAAAGGAGGTACGCAGTATTTT. It codes for CASKGGTQYF.

This clonotype occurred many times. This chain's CDR3 is CASALRSTDTQYF. Written as DNA, the CDR3 is TGTGCCAGCGCTCTTCGGTCCACAGATACGCAGTATTTT. The chain combines TRBV2 with TRBJ2-3; D ambiguous. Per the germline V gene, CDR1 is SNHLY and CDR2 is FYNNEI. The germline V and J ends were trimmed by 8 bases and 2 bases, with 11 bases remaining between them. The CDR3 contains 13 residues.

This clonotype has at least ten counts. V and J are TRBV15 and TRBJ2-7; a weak D match, TRBD2 (6 bases). CDR1 and CDR2 from the germline V gene are LNHNV and YYDKDF (reference sequence). Trimming pared 5 bases from V and 3 bases from J, leaving 11 bases between. CDR3 length: 13 residues. The CDR3 DNA reads TGTGCCACCAGCGCGGGGCAGTTCTACGAGCAGTACTTC. This translates into CATSAGQFYEQYF.

The table lists this clonotype with many counts. The chain uses TRBV10-3 and TRBJ2-7, with D uncertain. CDR1 and CDR2 (germline): ENHRY, SYGVKD. The CDR3 contains 11 residues. With 2 bases removed from V and 4 bases from J, the gap between germline ends came to 3 bases. The CDR3 DNA reads TGTGCCATCAGTGAGGATTACGAGCAGTACTTC. Translation gives CAISEDYEQYF.

CDR3 in amino acids: CASSHPAAISYNEQFF. In nucleotides, the CDR3 is TGTGCCAGCAGCCACCCTGCGGCGATCTCCTACAATGAGCAGTTCTTC. The chain recombines TRBV6-2 or TRBV6-3 with TRBJ2-1; no clear D gene. Trimming removed 6 bases from V and 0 bases from J, with 15 bases in between. Germline V gene sequence: CDR1 MNHEY, CDR2 SVGEGT. The length of the CDR3 is 16 residues.

About this clonotype: Relative to the germline gene, one junction end is altered; a read error may explain this. The V gene is TRBV29-1, the J gene TRBJ2-7; D may be TRBD2 (5 bases). CDR1 and CDR2 from the germline V gene are SQVTM and ANQGSEA. The CDR3 runs to 12 residues. The CDR3 region has the DNA TGCAGCGTTGCGGGGAACTCCAACGAGCAGTACTTC. It specifies CSVAGNSNEQYF.

V is TRBV3-1 and J is TRBJ2-5; D ambiguous. The CDR3 runs to 16 residues. Trimming left V 0 bases short and J 3 bases short, with 14 bases between. Germline V CDR1 and CDR2: LGHDT, YNNKEL (reference sequence). The CDR3 protein is CASSQDFPAPKETQYF. The CDR3 DNA reads TGTGCCAGCAGCCAAGATTTTCCAGCACCGAAAGAGACCCAGTACTTC.

The chain recombines TRBV4-1 with TRBJ2-1; 8 bases align to TRBD2. This CDR3 contains 18 residues. V was pared by 1 base and J by 7 bases, with 15 bases of the junction left unmatched. In germline, CDR1 is MGHRA, CDR2 YSYEKL. CDR3 loop: CASSQGYGTGGARNEQFF. The CDR3 nucleotides are TGCGCCAGCAGCCAAGGTTACGGCACGGGGGGGGCCCGGAATGAGCAGTTCTTC.

This clonotype occurred many times. This rearrangement joins TRBV19 to TRBJ1-5; 8 bases match TRBD1. Unmatched junction bases numbered 4, after V lost 7 bases and J lost 2 bases. Germline lookup yields CDR1 LNHDA and CDR2 SQIVND (reference sequence). The CDR3 runs 14 residues. The CDR3 protein is CASMEQGGNQPQHF. The CDR3 bases are TGTGCCAGTATGGAACAGGGGGGCAATCAGCCCCAGCATTTT.

The chain is built from TRBV10-3 and TRBJ1-3, with D possibly being TRBD1 (5 bases). Trimming shortened V by 10 bases and J by 0 bases, and 16 bases separated the two germline ends. Germline V gene sequence: CDR1 ENHRY, CDR2 SYGVKD. This CDR3 comprises 15 residues. The CDR3 DNA reads TGTGCCACTTCCTCCACAGGAAACTCTGGAAACACCATATATTTT. Protein product: CATSSTGNSGNTIYF.

There are many counts of this clonotype. The chain employs TRBV6-5 and TRBJ1-5; 8 nucleotides agree with TRBD1. V lost 3 bases to trimming and J lost 2 bases; unmatched junction nucleotides: 6. Germline V CDR1 and CDR2: MNHEY, SVGAGI. This CDR3 has 16 residues. The CDR3 loop is CASSYNRGMGNQPQHF. The CDR3 coding sequence is TGTGCCAGCAGTTATAACAGGGGGATGGGCAATCAGCCCCAGCATTTT.

J is TRBJ2-3 and V is TRBV7-9; D not resolved. Deletions cut 0 bases from V and 0 bases from J, with 7 bases between. The length of the CDR3 is 15 residues. Germline CDR1 SEHNR, CDR2 FQNEAQ (reference sequence). CDR3 protein: CASSLAGLSTDTQYF. For the CDR3, the DNA is TGTGCCAGCAGCTTAGCCGGCTTAAGCACAGATACGCAGTATTTT.

This clonotype occurred a few times. The J gene is TRBJ2-2, the V gene TRBV4-1; D might be TRBD2 (7 bases). Germline V lookup: CDR1 MGHRA, CDR2 YSYEKL. V dropped 8 bases and J dropped 0 bases, with 13 bases sitting between them. CDR3 size: 15 residues. CDR3 amino acids: CASGGAGPNTGELFF. The CDR3 bases are TGCGCCAGCGGGGGGGCGGGGCCGAACACCGGGGAGCTGTTTTTT.

This clonotype showed up many times. The genes are TRBV20-1 and TRBJ1-1; no firm D call. CDR1 is DFQATT and CDR2 is SNEGSKA in the germline V gene (reference sequence). The CDR3 extends over 14 amino acids. V lost 3 bases and J 0 bases, leaving 11 bases between the germline ends. The CDR3 region is CSASPSVMNTEAFF. The DNA for the CDR3 is TGCAGTGCTAGCCCATCCGTTATGAACACTGAAGCTTTCTTT.

This clonotype occurred many times. The chain is built from TRBV12-3 or TRBV12-4 and TRBJ2-3, with D tentatively TRBD1 (6 bases). The CDR3 has 18 amino acids. The germline V and J ends were trimmed by 5 bases and 4 bases, with 25 bases remaining between them. The CDR3 spells CASSPWDIGDRGADTQYF. CDR3 nucleotide sequence: TGTGCCAGCAGTCCCTGGGACATCGGAGATCGCGGCGCAGATACGCAGTATTTT.

This clonotype appeared many times. The V and J genes are TRBV20-1 and TRBJ2-7; D is possibly TRBD2 (5 bases). This CDR3 spans 11 amino acids. Germline V lookup: CDR1 DFQATT, CDR2 SNEGSKA (reference sequence). Trimming shortened V by 3 bases and J by 7 bases, and 10 bases separated the two germline ends. CDR3: CSASPSGEQYF. CDR3 coding DNA: TGCAGTGCTAGCCCTTCGGGGGAGCAGTACTTC.

The V and J genes are TRBV25-1 and TRBJ2-7; tentative D call: TRBD1 (6 bases). V was trimmed by 3 bases and J by 5 bases, leaving 20 bases between them. Germline-derived CDR1 and CDR2 are MGHDK and SYGVNS. The CDR3 extends over 16 amino acids. The CDR3 DNA follows: TGTGCCAGCAGTGAGTGGGACAACCTAAAGATCGACGAGCAGTACTTC. Amino acids: CASSEWDNLKIDEQYF.

Ten or more counts support this clonotype. The chain carries TRBV20-1 and TRBJ1-4, with a tentative D call TRBD1 (6 bases). V was trimmed by 0 bases and J by 3 bases, leaving 11 bases between them. Per germline, CDR1 DFQATT and CDR2 SNEGSKA (reference sequence). CDR3 length: 15 amino acids. The CDR3 DNA follows: TGCAGTGCTAGAGATACAGGGTCGGCTAATGAAAAACTGTTTTTT. It encodes CSARDTGSANEKLFF.

This clonotype came up many times. The rearrangement joins TRBV10-3 to TRBJ2-3, with D possibly TRBD1 on 5 matching bases. Germline V gene data show CDR1 as ENHRY and CDR2 as SYGVKD. Trimming pared 0 bases from V and 3 bases from J, leaving 16 bases between. This CDR3 has 17 amino acids. The CDR3 DNA is TGTGCCATCAGTGAGTCGATGGCAGGGCGGTGGACAGATACGCAGTATTTT. Its translation is CAISESMAGRWTDTQYF.